This T cell receptor beta chain was captured by sequencing in a study of blood T cells in healthy people across ages. Every donor contributed about 10 milliliters of peripheral blood by blood draw. The second PCR ran about 6 to 11 cycles with a sample-barcoded 5' primer and J-beta primers. TCRdb recomputed calls from the 5' RACE reads with MiXCR, one row per CDR3 protein. The profile shows 650,000 to 950,000 distinct CDR3 sequences, around 42% of them singletons. This CDR3 is built from 16 residues. Looked up from germline, CDR1 is SGDLS and CDR2 is YYNGEE. V was clipped by 5 bases and J by 7 bases; unmatched bases: 16. Overall study results and limits: Changes seen in expanded clonotypes were possibly confounded by donor CMV status left unknown. Whereas aged donors had fewer naive CD4+ cells, long-lived donors had more of them and higher diversity.

About this clonotype itself: Its antigen is not known.

This sequence originates from a man aged 55 to 70 in good health. The rearrangement joins TRBV9 to TRBJ2-7; the match to TRBD1 covers 9 bases. Material: blood. CDR3 loop: CASSRGTGISYNEQYF. CDR3 bases: TGTGCCAGCAGTCGAGGGACAGGGATCTCCTACAATGAGCAGTACTTC.